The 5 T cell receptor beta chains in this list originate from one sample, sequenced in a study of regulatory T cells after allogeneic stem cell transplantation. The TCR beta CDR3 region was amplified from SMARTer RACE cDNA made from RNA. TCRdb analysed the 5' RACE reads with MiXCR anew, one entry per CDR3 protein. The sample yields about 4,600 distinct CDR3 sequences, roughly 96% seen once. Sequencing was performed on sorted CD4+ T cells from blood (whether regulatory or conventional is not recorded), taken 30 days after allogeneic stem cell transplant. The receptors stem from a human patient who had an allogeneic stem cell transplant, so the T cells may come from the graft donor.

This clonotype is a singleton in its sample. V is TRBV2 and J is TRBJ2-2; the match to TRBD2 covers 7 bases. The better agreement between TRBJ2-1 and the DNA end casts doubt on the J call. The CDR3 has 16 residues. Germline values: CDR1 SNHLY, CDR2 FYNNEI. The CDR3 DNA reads TGTGCCAGCAGTAGCGGACTGGGGGGGTTGGTAGGGGAGCAGTTCTTC. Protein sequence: CASSSGLGGLVGEQFF.

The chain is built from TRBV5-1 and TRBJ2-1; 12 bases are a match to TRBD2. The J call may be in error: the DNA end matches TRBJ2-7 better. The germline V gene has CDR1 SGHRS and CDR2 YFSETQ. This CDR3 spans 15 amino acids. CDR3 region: CSGSFLAGGMYEQYF. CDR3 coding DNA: TGCTCCGGCAGCTTCCTAGCGGGAGGGATGTACGAGCAGTACTTC.

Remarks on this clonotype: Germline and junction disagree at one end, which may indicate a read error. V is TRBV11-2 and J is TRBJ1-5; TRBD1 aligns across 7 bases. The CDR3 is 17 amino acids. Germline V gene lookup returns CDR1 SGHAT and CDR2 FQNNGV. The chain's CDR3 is CASILDGRDSVWQPHHF. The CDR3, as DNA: TGTGCCAGCATCTTAGATGGACGGGACAGTGTATGGCAGCCCCATCATTTT. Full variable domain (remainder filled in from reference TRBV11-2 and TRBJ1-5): EAGVAQSPRYKIIEKRQSVAFWCNPISGHATLYWYQQILGQGPKLLIQFQNNGVVDDSQLPKDRFSAERLKGVDSTLKIQPAKLEDSAVYLCASILDGRDSVWQPHHFGDGTRLSIL.

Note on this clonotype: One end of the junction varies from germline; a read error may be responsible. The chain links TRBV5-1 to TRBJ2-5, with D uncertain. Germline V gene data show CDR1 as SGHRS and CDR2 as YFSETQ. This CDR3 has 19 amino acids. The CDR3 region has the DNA TGCGCCAGCTGCTTGTGTGGGCCCGGGCGGTCTGGCCTTCAAGAGACCCAGTACTTC. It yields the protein CASCLCGPGRSGLQETQYF.

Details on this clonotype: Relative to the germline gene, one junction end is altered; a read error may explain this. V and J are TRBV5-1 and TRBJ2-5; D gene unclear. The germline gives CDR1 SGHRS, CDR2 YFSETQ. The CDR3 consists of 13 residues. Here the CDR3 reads CASGWADMENQYF. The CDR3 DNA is TGCGCCAGCGGCTGGGCGGATATGGAGAACCAGTACTTC.